These T cell receptor beta chains were read from a single sample in a study of OX40 agonist ivuxolimab in advanced cancers. Sequencing used immunoSEQ multiplex PCR; TCRdb keeps in-frame clones, though not all of them. The table lists 80,000 or so clones, roughly 91% of them singletons. Sequences were derived from CD4+ or CD8+ T cells sorted from blood, sampled in a trial of the OX40 agonist ivuxolimab. The source is an adult with an advanced solid tumor such as melanoma, head and neck, liver or kidney cancer. Each CDR3 is given with its conserved first and last residue. The D gene is left open where the match is weak. The size of a clone is reported for some rows only, either as once, few or many, or as a class for expanded clones.

clone_size: .
j_call: TRBJ2-5
d_call: TRBD2
v_call: TRBV5-1
cdr3_nt: TGCGCCAGCAGCTTGGGTCTCCTAGCGGGGTTGGAAGAGACCCAGTACTTC
cdr3_aa: CASSLGLLAGLEETQYF

clone_size: once
j_call: TRBJ1-5
d_call: TRBD1
v_call: TRBV27
cdr3_nt: TGTGCCAGCAGTTACAACAGGGGGCAGCCCCAGCATTTT
cdr3_aa: CASSYNRGQPQHF

clone_size: .
j_call: TRBJ2-3
d_call: .
v_call: TRBV7-7
cdr3_nt: TGTGCTAGCAGTCATCCGGGAGATACGCAGTATTTT
cdr3_aa: CASSHPGDTQYF

clone_size: .
j_call: TRBJ2-3
d_call: .
v_call: TRBV6-1
cdr3_nt: TGTGCCAGCAGCCCCGGGTTCCAAGTCGCAGATACGCAGTATTTT
cdr3_aa: CASSPGFQVADTQYF

clone_size: .
j_call: TRBJ2-7
d_call: TRBD2
v_call: TRBV5-6
cdr3_nt: TGTGCCAGCAGCTTGGGGTGGGTAGCGGGAGACAACGAGCAGTACTTC
cdr3_aa: CASSLGWVAGDNEQYF

clone_size: .
j_call: TRBJ1-5
d_call: .
v_call: TRBV6-6
cdr3_nt: TGTGCCAGCAGTTCTCCAGGGTCCCCACCCCAGCATTTT
cdr3_aa: CASSSPGSPPQHF

clone_size: .
j_call: TRBJ1-5
d_call: .
v_call: TRBV7-2
cdr3_nt: TGTGCCAGCAGCTTAGCCTGGTGGGAGAGCAATCAGCCCCAGCATTTT
cdr3_aa: CASSLAWWESNQPQHF

clone_size: .
j_call: TRBJ2-6
d_call: .
v_call: TRBV28
cdr3_nt: TGTGCCAGCCGGAGGTCTGGGGCCAACGTCCTGACTTTC
cdr3_aa: CASRRSGANVLTF

clone_size: .
j_call: TRBJ2-5
d_call: .
v_call: TRBV7-7
cdr3_nt: TGTGCTAGCAGCTTAGCCCAGGGTCCACAAGAGACCCAGTACTTC
cdr3_aa: CASSLAQGPQETQYF

clone_size: .
j_call: TRBJ1-2
d_call: .
v_call: TRBV28
cdr3_nt: TGTGCCAGCAGTTTGAGCGGTTATGGCTACACCTTC
cdr3_aa: CASSLSGYGYTF

clone_size: once
j_call: TRBJ2-6
d_call: .
v_call: TRBV2
cdr3_nt: TGTGCCAGCACGCGTTTGGGGGCCAACGTCCTGACTTTC
cdr3_aa: CASTRLGANVLTF

clone_size: .
j_call: TRBJ1-3
d_call: .
v_call: TRBV7-9
cdr3_nt: TGTGCCAGCAGCCCCAGGGCGGATTCTGGAAACACCATATATTTT
cdr3_aa: CASSPRADSGNTIYF

clone_size: .
j_call: TRBJ2-5
d_call: .
v_call: TRBV10-3
cdr3_nt: TGTGCCATCAGTGAGTCGGACCGGCTCCGAGCCCAGTACTTC
cdr3_aa: CAISESDRLRAQYF